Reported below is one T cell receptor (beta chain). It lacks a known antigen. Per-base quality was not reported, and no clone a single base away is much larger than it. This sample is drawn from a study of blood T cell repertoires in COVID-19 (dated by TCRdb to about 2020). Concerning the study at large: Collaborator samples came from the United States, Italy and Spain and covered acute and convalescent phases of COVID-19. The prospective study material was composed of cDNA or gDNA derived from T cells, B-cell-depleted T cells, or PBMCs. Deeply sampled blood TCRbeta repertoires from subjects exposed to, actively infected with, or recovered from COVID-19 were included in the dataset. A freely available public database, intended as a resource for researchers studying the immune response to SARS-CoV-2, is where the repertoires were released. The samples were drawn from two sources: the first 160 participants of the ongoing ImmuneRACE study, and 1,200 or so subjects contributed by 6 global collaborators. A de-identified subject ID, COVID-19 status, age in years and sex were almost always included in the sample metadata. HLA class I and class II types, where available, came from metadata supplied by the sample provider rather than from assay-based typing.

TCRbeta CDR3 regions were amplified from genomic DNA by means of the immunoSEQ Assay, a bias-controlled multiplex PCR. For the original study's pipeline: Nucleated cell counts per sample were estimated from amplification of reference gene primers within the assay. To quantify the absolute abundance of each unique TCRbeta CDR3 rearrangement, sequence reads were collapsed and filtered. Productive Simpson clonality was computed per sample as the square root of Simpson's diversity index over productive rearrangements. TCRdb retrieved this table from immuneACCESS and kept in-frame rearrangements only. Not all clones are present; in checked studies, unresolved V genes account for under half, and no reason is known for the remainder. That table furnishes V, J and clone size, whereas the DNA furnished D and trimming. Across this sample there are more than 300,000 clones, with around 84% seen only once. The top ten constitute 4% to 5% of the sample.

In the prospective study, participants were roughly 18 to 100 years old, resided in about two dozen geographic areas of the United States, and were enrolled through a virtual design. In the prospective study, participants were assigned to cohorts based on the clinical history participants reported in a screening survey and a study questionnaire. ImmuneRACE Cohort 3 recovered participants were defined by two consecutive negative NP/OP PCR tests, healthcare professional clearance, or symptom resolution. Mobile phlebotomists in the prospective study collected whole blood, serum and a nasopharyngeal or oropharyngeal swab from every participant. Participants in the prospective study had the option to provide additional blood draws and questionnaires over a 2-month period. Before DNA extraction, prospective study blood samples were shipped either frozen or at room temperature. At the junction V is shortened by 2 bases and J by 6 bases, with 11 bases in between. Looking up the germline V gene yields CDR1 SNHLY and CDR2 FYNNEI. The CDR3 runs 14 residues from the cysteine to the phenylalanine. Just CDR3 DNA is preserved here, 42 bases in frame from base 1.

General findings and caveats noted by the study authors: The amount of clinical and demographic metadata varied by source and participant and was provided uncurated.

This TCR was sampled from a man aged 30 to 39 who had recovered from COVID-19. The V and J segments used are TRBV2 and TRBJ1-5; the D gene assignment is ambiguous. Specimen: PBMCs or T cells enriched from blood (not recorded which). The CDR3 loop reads CASSESGRPQPQHF. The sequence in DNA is TGTGCCAGCAGTGAAAGCGGTCGTCCTCAGCCCCAGCATTTT.